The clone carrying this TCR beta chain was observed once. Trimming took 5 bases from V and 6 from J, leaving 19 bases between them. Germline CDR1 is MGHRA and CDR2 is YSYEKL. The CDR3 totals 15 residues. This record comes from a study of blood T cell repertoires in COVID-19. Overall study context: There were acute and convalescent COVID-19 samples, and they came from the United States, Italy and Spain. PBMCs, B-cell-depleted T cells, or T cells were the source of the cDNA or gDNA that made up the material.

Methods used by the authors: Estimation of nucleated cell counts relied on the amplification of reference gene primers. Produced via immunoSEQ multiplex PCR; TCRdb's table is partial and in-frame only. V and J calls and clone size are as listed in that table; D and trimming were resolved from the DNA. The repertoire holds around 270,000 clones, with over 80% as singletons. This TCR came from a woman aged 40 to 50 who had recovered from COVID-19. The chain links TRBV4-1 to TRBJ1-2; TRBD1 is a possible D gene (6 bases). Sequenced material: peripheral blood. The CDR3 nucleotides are TGCGCCAGCAGCAGCCCTAAGGCAGGGGTGAATGGCTACACCTTC. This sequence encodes CASSSPKAGVNGYTF.